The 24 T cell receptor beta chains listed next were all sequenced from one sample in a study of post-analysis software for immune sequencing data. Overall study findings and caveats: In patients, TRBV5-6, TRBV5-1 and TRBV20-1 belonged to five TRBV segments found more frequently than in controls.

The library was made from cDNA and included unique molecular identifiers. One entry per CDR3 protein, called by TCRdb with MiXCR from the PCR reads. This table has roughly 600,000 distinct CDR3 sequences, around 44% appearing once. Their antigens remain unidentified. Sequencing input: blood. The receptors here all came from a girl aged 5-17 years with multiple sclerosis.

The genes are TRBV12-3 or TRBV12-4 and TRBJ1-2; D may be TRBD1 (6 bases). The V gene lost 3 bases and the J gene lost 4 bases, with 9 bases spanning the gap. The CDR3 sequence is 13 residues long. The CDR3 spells CASSFRRGYGYTF. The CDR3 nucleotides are TGTGCCAGCAGTTTTCGCAGGGGCTATGGCTACACCTTC.

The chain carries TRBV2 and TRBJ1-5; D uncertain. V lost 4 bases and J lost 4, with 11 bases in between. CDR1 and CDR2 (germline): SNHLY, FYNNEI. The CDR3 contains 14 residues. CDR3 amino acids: CASSVLGINQPQHF. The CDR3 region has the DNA TGTGCCAGCAGTGTTTTGGGGATTAATCAGCCCCAGCATTTT.

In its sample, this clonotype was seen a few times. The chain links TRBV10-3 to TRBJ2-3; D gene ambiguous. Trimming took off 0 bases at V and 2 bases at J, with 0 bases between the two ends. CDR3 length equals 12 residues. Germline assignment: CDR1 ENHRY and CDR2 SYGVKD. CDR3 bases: TGTGCCATCAGTGAGTCCACAGATACGCAGTATTTT. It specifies CAISESTDTQYF.

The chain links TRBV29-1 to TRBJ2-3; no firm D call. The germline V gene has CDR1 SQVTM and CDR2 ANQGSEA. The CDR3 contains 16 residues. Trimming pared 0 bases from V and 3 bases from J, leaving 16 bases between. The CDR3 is CSVEDRLRTATDTQYF. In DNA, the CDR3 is TGCAGCGTTGAAGATCGGTTACGAACGGCTACAGATACGCAGTATTTT.

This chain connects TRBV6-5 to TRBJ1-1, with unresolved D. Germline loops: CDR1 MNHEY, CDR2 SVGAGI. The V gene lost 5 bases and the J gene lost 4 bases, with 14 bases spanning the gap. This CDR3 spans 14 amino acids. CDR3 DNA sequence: TGTGCCAGCAGTACAAGGCCTACCTCCACTGAAGCTTTCTTT. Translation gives CASSTRPTSTEAFF.

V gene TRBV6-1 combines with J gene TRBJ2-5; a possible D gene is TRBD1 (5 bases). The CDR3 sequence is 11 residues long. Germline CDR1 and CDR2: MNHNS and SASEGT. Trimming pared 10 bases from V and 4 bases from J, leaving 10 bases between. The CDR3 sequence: CATPQGETQYF. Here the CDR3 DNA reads TGTGCCACCCCCCAGGGAGAGACCCAGTACTTC.

This CDR3 is CASSPEELAGGTTYEQYF. The CDR3 region has the DNA TGTGCCAGCAGCCCTGAAGAACTAGCGGGAGGTACCACCTACGAGCAGTACTTC. The rearrangement links TRBV21-1 to TRBJ2-7; no DNA check was done on the table's D call, TRBD2. TRBV21-1 is designated a pseudogene. The CDR3 is 18 residues long.

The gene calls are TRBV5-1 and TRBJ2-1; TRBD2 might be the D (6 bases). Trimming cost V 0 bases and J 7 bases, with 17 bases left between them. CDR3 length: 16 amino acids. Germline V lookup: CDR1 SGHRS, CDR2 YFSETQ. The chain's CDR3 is CASSLVPYGSGNEQFF. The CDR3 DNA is TGCGCCAGCAGCTTGGTTCCGTACGGGAGTGGTAATGAGCAGTTCTTC. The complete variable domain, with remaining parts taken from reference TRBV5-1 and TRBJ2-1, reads KAGVTQTPRYLIKTRGQQVTLSCSPISGHRSVSWYQQTPGQGLQFLFEYFSETQRNKGNFPGRFSGRQFSNSRSEMNVSTLELGDSALYLCASSLVPYGSGNEQFFGPGTRLTVL.

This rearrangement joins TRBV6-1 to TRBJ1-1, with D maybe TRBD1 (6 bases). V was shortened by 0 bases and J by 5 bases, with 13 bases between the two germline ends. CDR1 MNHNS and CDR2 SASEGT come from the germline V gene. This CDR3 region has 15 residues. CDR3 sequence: CASSEAGQGRTEAFF. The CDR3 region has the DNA TGTGCCAGCAGTGAAGCCGGGCAGGGGAGAACTGAAGCTTTCTTT.

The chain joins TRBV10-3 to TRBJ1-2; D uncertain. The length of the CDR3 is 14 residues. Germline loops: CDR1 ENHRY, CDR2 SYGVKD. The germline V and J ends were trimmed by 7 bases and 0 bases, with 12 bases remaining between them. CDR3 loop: CAIMNSLANYGYTF. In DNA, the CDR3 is TGTGCCATCATGAACAGCCTTGCTAACTATGGCTACACCTTC.

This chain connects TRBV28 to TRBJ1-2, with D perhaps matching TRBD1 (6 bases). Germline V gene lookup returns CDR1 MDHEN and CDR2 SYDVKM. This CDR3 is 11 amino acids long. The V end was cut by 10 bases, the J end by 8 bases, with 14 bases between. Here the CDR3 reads CATHRTAGYTF. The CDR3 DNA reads TGTGCCACCCACCGGACAGCAGGCTACACCTTC.

CDR3 nucleotide sequence: TGTGCCACCAGTGACCGTTCTCCCTCGGACGATGAGCAGTTCTTC. Amino acid sequence: CATSDRSPSDDEQFF. V gene TRBV24-1 combines with J gene TRBJ2-1, with D unclear. The V and J ends lost 4 bases and 8 bases respectively, with 17 bases between them. This CDR3 contains 15 residues. Germline V CDR1 and CDR2: KGHDR, SFDVKD.

CDR3 nucleotides: TGTGCCAGCAGTTACTCGATGCCGCGGCGTCTAGTCACTGAAGCTTTCTTT. Amino acids: CASSYSMPRRLVTEAFF. The chain is built from TRBV6-5 and TRBJ1-1; D unclear. The CDR3 runs 17 residues. Per germline, CDR1 MNHEY and CDR2 SVGAGI. The V and J ends lost 0 bases and 4 bases respectively, with 18 bases between them.

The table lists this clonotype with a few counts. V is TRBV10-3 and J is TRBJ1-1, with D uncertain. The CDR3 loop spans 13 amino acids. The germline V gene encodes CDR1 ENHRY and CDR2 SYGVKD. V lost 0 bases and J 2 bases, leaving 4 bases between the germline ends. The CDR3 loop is CAISESINTEAFF. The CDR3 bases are TGTGCCATCAGTGAGTCGATTAACACTGAAGCTTTCTTT.

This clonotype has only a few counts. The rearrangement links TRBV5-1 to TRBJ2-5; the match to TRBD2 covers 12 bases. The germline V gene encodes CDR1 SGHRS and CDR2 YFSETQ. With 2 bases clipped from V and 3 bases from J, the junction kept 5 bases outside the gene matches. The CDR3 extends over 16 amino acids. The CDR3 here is CASSFLAGGPEETQYF. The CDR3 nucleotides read TGCGCCAGCAGCTTCCTAGCGGGAGGGCCAGAAGAGACCCAGTACTTC.

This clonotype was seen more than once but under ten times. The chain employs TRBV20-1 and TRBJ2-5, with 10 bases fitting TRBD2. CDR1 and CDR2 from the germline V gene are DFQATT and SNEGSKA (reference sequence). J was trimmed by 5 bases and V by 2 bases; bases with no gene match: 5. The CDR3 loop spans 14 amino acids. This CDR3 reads CSARPLAGGETQYF. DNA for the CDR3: TGCAGTGCTAGACCTTTAGCGGGAGGCGAGACCCAGTACTTC.

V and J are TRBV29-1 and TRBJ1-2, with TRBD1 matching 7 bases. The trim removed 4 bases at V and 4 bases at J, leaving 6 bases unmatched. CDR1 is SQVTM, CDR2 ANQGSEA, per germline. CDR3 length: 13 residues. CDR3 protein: CSVAWQGGYGYTF. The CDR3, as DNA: TGCAGCGTTGCCTGGCAGGGGGGCTATGGCTACACCTTC.

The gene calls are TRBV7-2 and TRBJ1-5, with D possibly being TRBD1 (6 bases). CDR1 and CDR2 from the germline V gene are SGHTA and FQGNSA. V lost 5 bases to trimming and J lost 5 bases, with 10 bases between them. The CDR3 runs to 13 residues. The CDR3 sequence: CASSIHRDQPQHF. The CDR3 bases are TGTGCCAGCAGCATCCACAGGGATCAGCCCCAGCATTTT.

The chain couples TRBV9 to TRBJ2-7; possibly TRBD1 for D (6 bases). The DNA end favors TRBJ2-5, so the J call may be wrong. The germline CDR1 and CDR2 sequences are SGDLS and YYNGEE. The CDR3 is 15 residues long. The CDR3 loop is CASSVASWDKETQYF. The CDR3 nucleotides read TGTGCCAGCAGCGTAGCGAGTTGGGACAAAGAGACCCAGTACTTC.

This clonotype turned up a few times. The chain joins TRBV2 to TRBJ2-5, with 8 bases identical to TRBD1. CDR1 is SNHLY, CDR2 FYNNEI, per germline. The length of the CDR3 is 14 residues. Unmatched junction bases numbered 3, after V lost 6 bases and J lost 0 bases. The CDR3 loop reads CASSRTGNQETQYF. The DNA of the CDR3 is TGTGCCAGCAGCCGGACAGGGAACCAAGAGACCCAGTACTTC.

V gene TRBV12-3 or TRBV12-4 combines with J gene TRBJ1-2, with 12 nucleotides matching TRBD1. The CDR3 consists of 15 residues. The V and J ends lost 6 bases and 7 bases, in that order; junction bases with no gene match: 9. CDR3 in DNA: TGTGCCAGCAGGTCGCCGGGACAGGGGGCAGGTGGCTACACCTTC. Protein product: CASRSPGQGAGGYTF.

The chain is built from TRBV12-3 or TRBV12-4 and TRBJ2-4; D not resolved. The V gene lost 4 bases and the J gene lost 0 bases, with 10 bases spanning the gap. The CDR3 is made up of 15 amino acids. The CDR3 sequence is CASSYISVAKNIQYF. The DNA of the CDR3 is TGTGCCAGCAGTTATATTTCGGTAGCCAAAAACATTCAGTACTTC.

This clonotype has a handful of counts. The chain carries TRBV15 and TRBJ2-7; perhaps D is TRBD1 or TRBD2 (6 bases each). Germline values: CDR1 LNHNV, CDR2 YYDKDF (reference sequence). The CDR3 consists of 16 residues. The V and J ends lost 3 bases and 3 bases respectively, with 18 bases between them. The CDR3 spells CATSSFGGLGDYEQYF. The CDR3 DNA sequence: TGTGCCACCAGCAGTTTCGGGGGCCTTGGAGACTACGAGCAGTACTTC. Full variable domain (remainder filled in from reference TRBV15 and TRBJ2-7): DAMVIQNPRYQVTQFGKPVTLSCSQTLNHNVMYWYQQKSSQAPKLLFHYYDKDFNNEADTPDNFQSRRPNTSFCFLDIRSPGLGDTAMYLCATSSFGGLGDYEQYFGPGTRLTVT.

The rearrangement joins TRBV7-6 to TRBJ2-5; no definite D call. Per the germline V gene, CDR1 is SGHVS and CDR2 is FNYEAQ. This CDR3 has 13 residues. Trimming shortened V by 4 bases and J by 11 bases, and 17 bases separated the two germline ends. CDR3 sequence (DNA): TGTGCCAGCAGCTCAGCTCCCCCCAAACAGCAGTACTTC. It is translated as CASSSAPPKQQYF.